This T cell receptor (beta chain) was obtained from a study of blood T cell repertoires in COVID-19. For the study at large: Both acute and convalescent COVID-19 samples were obtained from the United States, Italy and Spain. From T cells, B-cell-depleted T cells, or PBMCs came the material, which was cDNA or gDNA.

Original data processing: Estimation of nucleated cell counts was performed using reference gene primer amplification. Using immunoSEQ multiplex PCR, the repertoire was profiled, and TCRdb retains in-frame clones only, with some absent. V and J calls and clone size are given by that table; D and trimming were obtained from the DNA. This table holds about 140,000 clones, 88% found once. Germline values: CDR1 LGHDT, CDR2 YNNKEL (reference sequence). J gave up 12 bases and V 4 bases, and 5 bases lay outside the gene matches. The CDR3 covers 13 residues. What was sequenced was peripheral blood. The J gene is TRBJ2-7, the V gene TRBV3-1 (or the pseudogene TRBV3-2), with 14 nucleotides matching TRBD2. The sequence derives from a man aged 55 to 70 with active or convalescent COVID-19. The CDR3 region has the DNA TGTGCCAGCAGCCCGGGACTAGCGGGAGTACGGTACTTC. Translating gives CASSPGLAGVRYF.